This note documents a single T cell receptor beta chain sequence. This sample was taken from a study of control samples from healthy donors and cancer patients. Trimming cost V 1 base and J 4 bases, with 20 bases left between them. The CDR3 is made up of 18 amino acids. CDR1 and CDR2 from the germline V gene are SGHNT and YENEEA. The data were produced by immunoSEQ multiplex PCR, yet TCRdb's version contains in-frame clones alone and is incomplete. The sample includes 100,000 to 150,000 clones, approximately 89% of them seen just once. Sequenced sample: blood. The chain employs TRBV11-3 and TRBJ2-1; perhaps TRBD1 as D (5 bases). The sequence was collected from a young man in good health. CDR3 sequence: CASSLGGLRGMTYNEQFF. The DNA for the CDR3 is TGTGCCAGCAGCTTAGGAGGCCTAAGGGGAATGACGTACAATGAGCAGTTCTTC.